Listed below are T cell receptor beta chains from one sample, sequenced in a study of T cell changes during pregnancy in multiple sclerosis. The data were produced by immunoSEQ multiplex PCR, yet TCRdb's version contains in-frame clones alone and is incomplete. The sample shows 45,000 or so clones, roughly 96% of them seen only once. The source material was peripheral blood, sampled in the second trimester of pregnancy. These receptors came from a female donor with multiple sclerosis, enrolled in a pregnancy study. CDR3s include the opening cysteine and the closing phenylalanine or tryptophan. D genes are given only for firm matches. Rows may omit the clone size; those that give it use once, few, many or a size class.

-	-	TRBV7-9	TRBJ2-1	TGTGCCAGCAGCCCCCCGGACAGCTCTACAATGAGGCAGTTCTTC	CASSPPDSSTMRQFF
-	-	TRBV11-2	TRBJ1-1	TGTGCCAGCACCTCCCAGCGGGCGGGCATGAACACTGAAGCTTTCTTT	CASTSQRAGMNTEAFF
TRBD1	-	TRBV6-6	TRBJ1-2	TGTGCCAGCAGTGACAGGGGCTACTATGGCTACACCTTC	CASSDRGYYGYTF
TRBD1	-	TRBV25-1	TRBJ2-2	TGTGCCAGCAGTCCCAGCCGGGACAGGGGGCCCGGGGAGCTGTTTTTT	CASSPSRDRGPGELFF
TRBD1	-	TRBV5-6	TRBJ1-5	TGTGCCAGCAGCAGATCAGACAGGGGAAACAATCAGCCCCAGCATTTT	CASSRSDRGNNQPQHF
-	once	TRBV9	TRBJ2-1	TGTGCCAGCAGCGTAATAGACAGTGCACATTACAATGAGCAGTTCTTC	CASSVIDSAHYNEQFF
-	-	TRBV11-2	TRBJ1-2	TGTGCCAGCAGCTTAGCCGGGGTAGGCTACACCTTC	CASSLAGVGYTF
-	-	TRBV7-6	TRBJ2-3	TGTGCCAGCAGCTTATTATCGGGTATTCTCCAAAGGGGCAGCACAGATACGCAGTATTTT	CASSLLSGILQRGSTDTQYF
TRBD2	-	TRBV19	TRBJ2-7	TGTGCCAGTAGTTTCGGGACTAGCGGGAGGTCGTCCTACGAGCAGTACTTC	CASSFGTSGRSSYEQYF
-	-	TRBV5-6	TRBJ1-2	TGTGCCAGCAGCTTTTCGGATGGCTACACCTTC	CASSFSDGYTF
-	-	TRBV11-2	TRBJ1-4	TGTGCCAGCAGCTTAGGACCTAGAGAAAAACTGTTTTTT	CASSLGPREKLFF
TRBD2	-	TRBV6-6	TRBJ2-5	TGTGCCAGCAGTTACTCTGCGGGAGCCCAAGAGACCCAGTACTTC	CASSYSAGAQETQYF
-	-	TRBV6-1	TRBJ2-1	TGTGCCAGCCGGAAGGAGGGGGGGCCTTCTGAGCAGTTCTTC	CASRKEGGPSEQFF
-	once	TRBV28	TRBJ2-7	TGTGCCAGCAGTAGGGGAGGACAACCCTACGAGCAGTACTTC	CASSRGGQPYEQYF
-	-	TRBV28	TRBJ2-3	TGTGCCAGCAGTTTAGGGCCCGAAAACACAGATACGCAGTATTTT	CASSLGPENTDTQYF
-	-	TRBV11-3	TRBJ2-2	TGTGCCAGCATCGAACGGAGCGGATCTAACACCGGGGAGCTGTTTTTT	CASIERSGSNTGELFF
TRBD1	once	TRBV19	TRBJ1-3	TGTGCCAGTAGTATAGATGGGACAGGGGGCGCGAACACCATATATTTT	CASSIDGTGGANTIYF
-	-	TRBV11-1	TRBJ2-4	TGTGCCAGCAGCTTTGAGACGACAGGCGTTCTTAACTTC	CASSFETTGVLNF
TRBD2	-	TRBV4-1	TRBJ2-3	TGCGCCAGCAGCCCCCCCCGGGGGGGCGGTGATACGCAGTATTTT	CASSPPRGGGDTQYF
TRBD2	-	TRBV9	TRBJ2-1	TGTGCCAGCAGGGGGGGGATGGGCCCTAACAATGAGCAGTTCTTC	CASRGGMGPNNEQFF
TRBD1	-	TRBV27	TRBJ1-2	TGTGCCAGCAGTTTACTTCCGGGACAGGCGAGCTATGGCTACACCTTC	CASSLLPGQASYGYTF
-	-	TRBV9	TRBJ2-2	TGTGCCAGCAGCGTAGGGAGGGACCCCGGGGAGCTGTTTTTT	CASSVGRDPGELFF
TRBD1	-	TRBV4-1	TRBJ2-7	TGCGCCAGCAGCGCCCGGGACAGGGACGCCTACGAGCAGTACTTC	CASSARDRDAYEQYF
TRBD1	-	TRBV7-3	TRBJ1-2	TGTGCCAGCAGCTTGGGGACAGGATCTAGCTACACCTTC	CASSLGTGSSYTF
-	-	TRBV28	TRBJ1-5	TGTGCCAGCAGTCTGGACAGACCAGTGGCGGGTCAGCCCCAGCATTTT	CASSLDRPVAGQPQHF
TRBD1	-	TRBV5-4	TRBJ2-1	TGTGCCAGCAGCCTCGGGACAGGGGCCTTGAATGAGCAGTTCTTC	CASSLGTGALNEQFF
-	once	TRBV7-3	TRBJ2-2	TGTGCCAGCAGCCTGGCGGCCGGGGAGCTGTTTTTT	CASSLAAGELFF
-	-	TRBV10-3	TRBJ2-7	TGTGCCATCAGTTGGACAGACCCATCCTACGAGCAGTACTTC	CAISWTDPSYEQYF
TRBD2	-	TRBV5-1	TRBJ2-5	TGCGCCAGCAGCCGGGGTCCCCTAGCGGGAGCCCTCCAAGAGACCCAGTACTTC	CASSRGPLAGALQETQYF
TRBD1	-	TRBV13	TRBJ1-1	TGTGCCAGCAGCCCCTGGAGGGACAGAGCTTTCTTT	CASSPWRDRAFF
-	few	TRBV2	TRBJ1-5	TGTGCCAGCAGAAGCAGGGCAGGGGTAGGACAGCCCCAGCATTTT	CASRSRAGVGQPQHF
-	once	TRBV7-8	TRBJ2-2	TGTGCCAGCAGTCTGCGGCTTGGGACCGGGGAGCTGTTTTTT	CASSLRLGTGELFF
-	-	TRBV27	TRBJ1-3	TGTGCCAGCAGTACAGGGCCCTCTGGAAACACCATATATTTT	CASSTGPSGNTIYF
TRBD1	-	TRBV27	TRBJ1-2	TGTGCCAGCAGACGACAGGGGGACTATGGCTACACCTTC	CASRRQGDYGYTF
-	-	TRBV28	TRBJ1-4	TGTGCCAGCAGTTTAACGGAGGGGGGGGTTTGGGCTAATGAAAAACTGTTTTTT	CASSLTEGGVWANEKLFF
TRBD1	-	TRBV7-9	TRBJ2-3	TGTGCCAGCAGCTCCCTAGGACAGGGGAAAGGTCCAGATACGCAGTATTTT	CASSSLGQGKGPDTQYF
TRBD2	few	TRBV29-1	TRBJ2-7	TGCAGCGTTGAGGGGCTAGCGGGGTCCTACGAGCAGTACTTC	CSVEGLAGSYEQYF
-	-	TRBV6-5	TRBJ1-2	TGTGCCAGCAGCCGGGATCCAGATCGCTACACCTTC	CASSRDPDRYTF
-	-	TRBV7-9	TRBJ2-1	TGTGCCAGCAGCTTAATACTCATTCCCGCGAATGAGCAGTTCTTC	CASSLILIPANEQFF
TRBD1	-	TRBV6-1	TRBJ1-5	TGTGCCAGCACCTTGGACAGGGTGAGCAATCAGCCCCAGCATTTT	CASTLDRVSNQPQHF
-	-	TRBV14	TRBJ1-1	TGTGCCAGCAGCCTCCGGTCACGGGGGACTGAAGCTTTCTTT	CASSLRSRGTEAFF
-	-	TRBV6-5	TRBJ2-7	TGTGCCAGCAGTTCAACGGGATCCCTTTTCTACGAGCAGTACTTC	CASSSTGSLFYEQYF
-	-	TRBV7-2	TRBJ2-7	TGTGCCAGCAGCTCCTCTATCTATACCCAATACGAGCAGTACTTC	CASSSSIYTQYEQYF
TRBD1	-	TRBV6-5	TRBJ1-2	TGTGCCAGCAGTTACACACACGCCGGCACAGGGGTCGGCTACACCTTC	CASSYTHAGTGVGYTF
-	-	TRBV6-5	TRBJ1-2	TGTGCCAGCAGTTCCGGAGACTATGGCTACACCTTC	CASSSGDYGYTF
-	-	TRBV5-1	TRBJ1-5	TGCGCCAGCAGCTTGGATGGGGCAAGCAATCAGCCCCAGCATTTT	CASSLDGASNQPQHF
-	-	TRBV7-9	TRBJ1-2	TGTGCCAGCAGCCCGTGGACAGCCCAAAGTGGCTACACCTTC	CASSPWTAQSGYTF
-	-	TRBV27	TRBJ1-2	TGTGCCAGCAGTTTTGGGGGCTCGGGCTATGGCTACACCTTC	CASSFGGSGYGYTF
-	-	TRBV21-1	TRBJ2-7	TGTGCCAGCAGCCAGCTAGCGGGATCCATCTCCTACGAGCAGTACTTC	CASSQLAGSISYEQYF
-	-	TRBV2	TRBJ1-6	TGTGCCAGCAGCCAGATGGGGGGTGGCTCACCCCTCCACTTT	CASSQMGGGSPLHF